This TCR beta chain emerged from a study of Ad26.COV2.S vaccination and SARS-CoV-2 variants. As for the study in general: Donor was in the COV1001 Ad26.COV2.S trial arm.

General study points: Spike-specific TCR breadth was greater after Ad26.COV2.S than placebo. In vaccinated individuals, spike-specific CD8+ and CD4+ T cell responses reportedly displayed substantial breadth. In TCR breadth and depth analyses, total T cell responses may have been underestimated.

Specified treatment: about 20 received Ad26.COV2.S at low or high dose, single or two shots; five or six received placebo; per-sample allocation not given. The samples date from day 63 after the first vaccine or placebo injection. J lost 2 bases, V lost 3 bases, and 13 bases had no gene match. Per germline, CDR1 MNHNS and CDR2 SASEGT. The CDR3 length is 18 residues. As for this clone: Its antigen is currently unknown.

Method: immunoSEQ multiplex PCR; TCRdb's copy keeps in-frame clones and lacks some. This sample has 350,000 to 600,000 clones, with 80% to 90% found just once. This clonotype originated in a person aged 18-60 years who received the Ad26.COV2.S COVID-19 vaccine or a placebo. Material: peripheral blood, obtained in a trial of Ad26.COV2.S vaccine versus placebo. The chain employs TRBV6-1 and TRBJ1-5, with 7 bases that match TRBD1. The CDR3 bases are TGTGCCAGCAGTGACCCAGTCCCGGGACAGATCCGCAATCAGCCCCAGCATTTT. This sequence encodes CASSDPVPGQIRNQPQHF.